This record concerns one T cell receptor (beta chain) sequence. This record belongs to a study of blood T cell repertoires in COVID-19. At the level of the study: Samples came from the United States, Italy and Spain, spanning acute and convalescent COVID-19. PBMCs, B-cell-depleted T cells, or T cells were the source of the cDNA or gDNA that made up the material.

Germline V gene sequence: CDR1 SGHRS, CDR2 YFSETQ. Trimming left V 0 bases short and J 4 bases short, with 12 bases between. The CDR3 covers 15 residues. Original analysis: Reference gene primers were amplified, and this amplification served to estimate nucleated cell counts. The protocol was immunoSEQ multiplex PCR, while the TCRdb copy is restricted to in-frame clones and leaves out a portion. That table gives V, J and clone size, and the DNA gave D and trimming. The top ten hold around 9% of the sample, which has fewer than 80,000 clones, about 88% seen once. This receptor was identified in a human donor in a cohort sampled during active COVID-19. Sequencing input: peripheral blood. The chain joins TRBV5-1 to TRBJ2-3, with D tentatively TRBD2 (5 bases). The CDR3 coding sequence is TGCGCCAGCAGCTTGGGGGAGTATAGCCCAGATACGCAGTATTTT. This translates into CASSLGEYSPDTQYF.